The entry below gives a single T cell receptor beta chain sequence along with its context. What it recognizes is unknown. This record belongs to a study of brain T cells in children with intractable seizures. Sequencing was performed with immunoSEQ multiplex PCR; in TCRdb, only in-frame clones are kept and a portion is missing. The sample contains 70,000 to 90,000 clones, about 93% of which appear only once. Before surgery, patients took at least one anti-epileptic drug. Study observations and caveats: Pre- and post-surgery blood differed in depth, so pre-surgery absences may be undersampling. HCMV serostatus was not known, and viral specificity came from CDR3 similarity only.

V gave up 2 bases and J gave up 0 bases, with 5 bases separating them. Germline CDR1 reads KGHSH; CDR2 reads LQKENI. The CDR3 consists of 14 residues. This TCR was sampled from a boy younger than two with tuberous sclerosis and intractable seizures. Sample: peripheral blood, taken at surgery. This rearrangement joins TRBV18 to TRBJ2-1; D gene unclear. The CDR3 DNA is TGTGCCAGCTCACCAGCCCTCTCCTACAATGAGCAGTTCTTC. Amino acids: CASSPALSYNEQFF.